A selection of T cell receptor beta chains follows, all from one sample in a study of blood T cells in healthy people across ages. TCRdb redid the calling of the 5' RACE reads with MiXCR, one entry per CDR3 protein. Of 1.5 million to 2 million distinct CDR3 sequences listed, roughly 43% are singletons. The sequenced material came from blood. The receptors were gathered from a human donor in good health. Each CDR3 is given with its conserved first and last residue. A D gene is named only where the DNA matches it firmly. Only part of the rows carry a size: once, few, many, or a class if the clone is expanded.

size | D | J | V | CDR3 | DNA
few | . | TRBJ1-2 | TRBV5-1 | CASSLGLDLYGYTF | TGCGCCAGCAGCTTGGGTCTGGACCTCTATGGCTACACCTTC
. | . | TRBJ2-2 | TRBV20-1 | CSAASHTGELFF | TGCAGTGCAGCGTCTCACACCGGGGAGCTGTTTTTT
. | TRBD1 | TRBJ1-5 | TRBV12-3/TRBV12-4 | CASSWDREGGQPQHF | TGTGCCAGCAGCTGGGACAGGGAAGGAGGTCAGCCCCAGCATTTT
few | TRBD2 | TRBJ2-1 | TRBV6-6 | CASSYGFAGGYNEQFF | TGTGCCAGCAGTTACGGTTTTGCGGGGGGCTACAATGAGCAGTTCTTC
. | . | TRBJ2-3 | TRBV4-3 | CASSQTTFGDTQYF | TGCGCCAGCAGCCAAACCACCTTCGGAGATACGCAGTATTTT
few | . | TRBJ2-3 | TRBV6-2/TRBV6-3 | CASSYRGEGTDTQYF | TGTGCCAGCAGTTACCGCGGGGAAGGCACAGATACGCAGTATTTT
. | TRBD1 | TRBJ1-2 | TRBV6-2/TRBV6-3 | CASRGTGQKYYGYTF | TGTGCCAGCAGGGGGACAGGACAGAAATATTATGGCTACACCTTC
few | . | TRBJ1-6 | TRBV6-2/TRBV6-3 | CASSRGTRPAYNSPLHF | TGTGCCAGCAGCCGCGGGACCCGGCCTGCCTATAATTCACCCCTCCACTTT
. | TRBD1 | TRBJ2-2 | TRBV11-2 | CASSLETGYTGELFF | TGTGCCAGCAGCTTAGAGACAGGGTACACCGGGGAGCTGTTTTTT
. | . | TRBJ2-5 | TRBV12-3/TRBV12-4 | CASSLRDFPGETQYF | TGTGCCAGCAGTTTAAGAGACTTTCCAGGGGAGACCCAGTACTTC
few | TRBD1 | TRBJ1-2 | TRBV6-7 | CASSYFNDREGNYGYTF | TGTGCCAGCAGTTACTTCAATGACAGGGAGGGGAACTATGGCTACACCTTC
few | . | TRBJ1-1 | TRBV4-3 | CASSQDNVMNTEAFF | TGCGCCAGCAGCCAAGATAACGTAATGAACACTGAAGCTTTCTTT
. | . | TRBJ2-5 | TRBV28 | CASNPLGEVGQYF | TGTGCCAGCAATCCACTAGGAGAGGTTGGACAGTACTTC
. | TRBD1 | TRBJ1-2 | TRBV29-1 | CSVEDHPGQEQVGYTF | TGCAGCGTTGAAGACCATCCGGGACAGGAACAGGTCGGCTACACCTTC
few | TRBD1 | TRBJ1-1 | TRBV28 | CASSLWSDRGHAEAFF | TGTGCCAGCAGCCTCTGGTCAGACAGGGGGCACGCTGAAGCTTTCTTT
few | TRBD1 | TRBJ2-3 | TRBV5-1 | CASRSPGQTTDTQYF | TGCGCCAGCAGGTCTCCGGGACAGACCACAGATACGCAGTATTTT
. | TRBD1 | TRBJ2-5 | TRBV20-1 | CSGRDTGGTETQYF | TGCAGTGGTCGGGATACAGGGGGAACAGAGACCCAGTACTTC
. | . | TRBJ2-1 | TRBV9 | CASSVGHGGDNEQFF | TGTGCCAGCAGCGTAGGTCATGGAGGGGACAATGAGCAGTTCTTC
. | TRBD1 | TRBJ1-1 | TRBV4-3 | CASSYHLDRGQGNTEAFF | TGCGCCAGCAGCTACCACCTAGACAGGGGGCAAGGGAACACTGAAGCTTTCTTT
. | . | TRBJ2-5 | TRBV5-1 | CASSFAGTRYSQETQYF | TGCGCCAGCAGCTTCGCCGGGACTCGATATTCCCAAGAGACCCAGTACTTC
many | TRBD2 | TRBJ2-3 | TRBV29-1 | CSAQRGLSTDTQYF | TGCAGCGCACAGCGGGGCCTTAGCACAGATACGCAGTATTTT
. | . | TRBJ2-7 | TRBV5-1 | CASSFGGVSYGQYF | TGCGCCAGCAGCTTCGGGGGTGTCTCCTACGGGCAGTACTTC
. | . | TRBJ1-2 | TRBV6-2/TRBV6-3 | CASSYRDSGYTF | TGTGCCAGCAGTTACAGGGATAGCGGCTACACCTTC
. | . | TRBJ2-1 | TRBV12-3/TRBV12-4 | CASSLGGGPGNEQFF | TGTGCCAGCAGTCTGGGGGGGGGGCCGGGCAATGAGCAGTTCTTC
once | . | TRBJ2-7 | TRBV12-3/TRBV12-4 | CASRLIDALGYEQYF | TGTGCCAGCAGACTCATCGACGCGCTGGGCTACGAGCAGTACTTC
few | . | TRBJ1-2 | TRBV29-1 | CSAAAGTYNGYTF | TGCAGCGCAGCCGCAGGGACATACAATGGCTACACCTTC
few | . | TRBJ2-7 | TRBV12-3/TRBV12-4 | CASSTGRSREEQYF | TGTGCCAGCAGCACCGGTAGGTCGCGAGAGGAGCAGTACTTC
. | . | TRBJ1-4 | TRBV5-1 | CASSSKGGRGEKLFF | TGCGCCAGCAGCTCGAAGGGGGGCCGAGGTGAAAAACTGTTTTTT
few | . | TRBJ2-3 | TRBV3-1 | CASSQDRVTGDTQYF | TGTGCCAGCAGCCAAGATAGGGTGACAGGAGATACGCAGTATTTT
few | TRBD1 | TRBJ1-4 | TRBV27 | CASSPYLDRGLEKLFF | TGTGCCAGCAGTCCTTACCTGGACAGGGGATTAGAAAAACTGTTTTTT
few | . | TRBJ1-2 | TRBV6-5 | CASSYSLGTRYNYGYTF | TGTGCCAGCAGTTACTCTTTAGGGACCCGATATAACTATGGCTACACCTTC
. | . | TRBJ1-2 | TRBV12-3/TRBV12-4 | CASSPSGFVGYTF | TGTGCCAGCAGCCCTTCGGGGTTTGTTGGCTACACCTTC
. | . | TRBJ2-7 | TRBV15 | CATSREGLWDEQYF | TGTGCCACCAGCAGAGAAGGACTGTGGGACGAGCAGTACTTC
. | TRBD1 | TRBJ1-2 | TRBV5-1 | CASSLASGTGWSGYTF | TGCGCCAGCAGCTTGGCCTCGGGGACAGGGTGGAGTGGCTACACCTTC
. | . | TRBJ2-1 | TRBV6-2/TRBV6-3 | CTSSYNGDQFF | TGTACCAGCAGTTACAATGGAGATCAGTTCTTC
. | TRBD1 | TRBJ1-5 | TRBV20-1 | CSARDRTGVQPQHF | TGCAGTGCTAGAGATCGAACAGGGGTTCAGCCCCAGCATTTT
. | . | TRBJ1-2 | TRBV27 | CASSLMGLGYGYTF | TGTGCCAGCAGTTTAATGGGGCTGGGATATGGCTACACCTTC
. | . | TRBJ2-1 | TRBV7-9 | CASSPPLTNEQFF | TGTGCCAGCAGCCCCCCACTGACGAATGAGCAGTTCTTC
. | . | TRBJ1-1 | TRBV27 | CASSLSGDWVNTEAFF | TGTGCCAGCAGTTTATCGGGGGACTGGGTTAACACTGAAGCTTTCTTT
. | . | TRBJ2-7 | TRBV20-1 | CSASWGGLKKDEQYF | TGCAGTGCTAGTTGGGGGGGGCTAAAAAAGGACGAGCAGTACTTC
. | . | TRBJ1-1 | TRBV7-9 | CASSFEQSEAFF | TGTGCCAGCAGCTTTGAACAGTCTGAAGCTTTCTTT
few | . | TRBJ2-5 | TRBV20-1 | CSARDSLAGETQYF | TGCAGTGCTAGAGATAGTCTAGCCGGAGAGACCCAGTACTTC
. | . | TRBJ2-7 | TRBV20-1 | CSASPSALSYEQYF | TGCAGTGCTAGCCCCTCGGCCCTCTCCTACGAGCAGTACTTC
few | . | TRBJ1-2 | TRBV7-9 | CASSTQIVQTDGYTF | TGTGCCAGCAGCACTCAAATCGTTCAGACAGATGGCTACACCTTC
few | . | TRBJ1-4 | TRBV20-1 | CSAYASSTNEKLFF | TGCAGTGCTTACGCTTCCTCAACTAATGAAAAACTGTTTTTT
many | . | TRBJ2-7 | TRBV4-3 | CASSPPGRGEQYF | TGCGCCAGCAGCCCCCCAGGGCGAGGAGAGCAGTACTTC
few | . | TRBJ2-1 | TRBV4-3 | CASSPRPPGSHYNEQFF | TGCGCCAGCAGCCCCCGGCCCCCAGGGAGCCACTACAATGAGCAGTTCTTC
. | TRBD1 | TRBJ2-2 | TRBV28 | CASHARGQGTGELFF | TGTGCCAGCCACGCCCGAGGACAGGGAACCGGGGAGCTGTTTTTT
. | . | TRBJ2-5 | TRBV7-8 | CASSPGLSDWPSETQYF | TGTGCCAGCAGTCCAGGACTGTCCGACTGGCCCTCAGAGACCCAGTACTTC
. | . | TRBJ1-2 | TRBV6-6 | CGTSPNYGYTF | TGTGGGACATCCCCTAACTATGGCTACACCTTC
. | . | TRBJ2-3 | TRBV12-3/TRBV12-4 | CASSASAYTTDTQYF | TGTGCCAGCAGTGCATCCGCTTACACCACAGATACGCAGTATTTT
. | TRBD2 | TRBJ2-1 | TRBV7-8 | CASSFSGAPTQQFF | TGTGCCAGCAGCTTTAGCGGGGCCCCGACTCAGCAGTTCTTC